Sequencing of this T cell receptor (beta chain) was carried out in a study of T-cell reconstitution after alpha-beta-depleted transplantation in children. Using unique molecular identifiers, the investigators prepared the TCRbeta library. A single record per CDR3 protein comes from TCRdb applying MiXCR to the PCR reads. The sample records 250,000 to 350,000 distinct CDR3 sequences, more than 9% being singletons. The CDR3 runs 12 residues. CDR1 and CDR2 (germline): MNHNY, SVGAGI (reference sequence). V was clipped by 7 bases and J by 1 base, with 7 bases between them. This receptor was taken from a human donor who donated a stem cell graft to a child with SCID. Sequencing was performed on PBMCs from the stem cell graft donor, taken from the stem cell graft. The rearrangement uses TRBV6-6 and TRBJ1-1; unclear D gene. Here the CDR3 reads CASTPRNTEAFF. The CDR3 DNA reads TGTGCCAGCACCCCTCGGAACACTGAAGCTTTCTTT.